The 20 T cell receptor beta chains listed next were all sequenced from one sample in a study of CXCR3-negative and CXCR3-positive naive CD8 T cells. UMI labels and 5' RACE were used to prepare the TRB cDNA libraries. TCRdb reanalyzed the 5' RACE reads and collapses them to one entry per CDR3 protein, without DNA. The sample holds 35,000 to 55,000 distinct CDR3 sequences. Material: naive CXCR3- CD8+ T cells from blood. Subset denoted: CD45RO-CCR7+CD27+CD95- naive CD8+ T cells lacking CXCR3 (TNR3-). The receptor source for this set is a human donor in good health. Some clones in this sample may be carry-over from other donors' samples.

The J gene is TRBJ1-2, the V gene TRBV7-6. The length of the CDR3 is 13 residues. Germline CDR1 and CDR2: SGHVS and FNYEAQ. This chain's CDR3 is CASSFAENYGYTF.

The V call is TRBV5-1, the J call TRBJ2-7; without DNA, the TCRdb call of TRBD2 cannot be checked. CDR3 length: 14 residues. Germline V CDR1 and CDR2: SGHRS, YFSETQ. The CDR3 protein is CAIKAGTSGYEQYF.

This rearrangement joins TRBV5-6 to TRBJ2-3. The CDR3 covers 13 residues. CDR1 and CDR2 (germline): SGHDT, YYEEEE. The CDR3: CASSPASTDTQYF.

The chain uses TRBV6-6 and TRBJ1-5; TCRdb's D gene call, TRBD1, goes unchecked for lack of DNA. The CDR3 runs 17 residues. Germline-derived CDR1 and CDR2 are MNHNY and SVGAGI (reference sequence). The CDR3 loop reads CASSLTPPETGNKPQHF.

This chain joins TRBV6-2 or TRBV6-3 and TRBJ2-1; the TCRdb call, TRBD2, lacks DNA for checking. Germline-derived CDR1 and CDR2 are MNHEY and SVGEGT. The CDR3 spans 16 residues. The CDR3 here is CASSDPSGPNYNEQFF.

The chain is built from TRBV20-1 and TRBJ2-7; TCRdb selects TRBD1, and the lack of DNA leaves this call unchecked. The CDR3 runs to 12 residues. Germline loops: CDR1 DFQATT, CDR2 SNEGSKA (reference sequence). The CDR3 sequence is CSARWGEYEQYF.

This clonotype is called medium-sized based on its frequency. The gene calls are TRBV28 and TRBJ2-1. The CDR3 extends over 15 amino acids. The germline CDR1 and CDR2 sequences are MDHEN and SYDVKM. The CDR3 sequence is CASTYQPSSYNEQFF.

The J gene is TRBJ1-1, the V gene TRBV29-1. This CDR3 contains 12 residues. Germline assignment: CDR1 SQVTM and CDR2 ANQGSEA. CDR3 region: CSVAKMNTEAFF.

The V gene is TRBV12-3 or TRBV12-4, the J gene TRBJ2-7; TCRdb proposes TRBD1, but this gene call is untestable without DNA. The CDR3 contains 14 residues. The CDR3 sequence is CASSLGQGAHEQYF.

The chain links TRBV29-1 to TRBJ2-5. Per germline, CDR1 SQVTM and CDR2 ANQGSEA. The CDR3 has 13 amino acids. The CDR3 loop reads CSVEGVAEETQYF.

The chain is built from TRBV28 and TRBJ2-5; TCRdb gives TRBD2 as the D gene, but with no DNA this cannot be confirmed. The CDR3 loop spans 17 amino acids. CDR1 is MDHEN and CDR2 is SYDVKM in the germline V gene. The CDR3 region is CASSLGNAGGYQETQYF.

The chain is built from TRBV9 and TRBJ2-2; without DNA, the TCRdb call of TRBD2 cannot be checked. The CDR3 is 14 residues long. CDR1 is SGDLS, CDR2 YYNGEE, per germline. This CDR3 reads CASSVDGEAGELFF.

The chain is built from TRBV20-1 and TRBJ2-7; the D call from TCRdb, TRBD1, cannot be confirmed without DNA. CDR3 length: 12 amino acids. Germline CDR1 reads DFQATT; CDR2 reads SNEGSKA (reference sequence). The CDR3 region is CSARAGGYEQYF.

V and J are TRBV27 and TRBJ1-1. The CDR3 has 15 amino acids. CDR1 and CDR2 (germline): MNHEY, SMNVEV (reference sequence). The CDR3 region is CASSLLGGGDTEAFF.

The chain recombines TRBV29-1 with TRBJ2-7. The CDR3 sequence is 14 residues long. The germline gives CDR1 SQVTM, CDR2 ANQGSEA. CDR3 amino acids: CSVYDNFLSYEQYF.

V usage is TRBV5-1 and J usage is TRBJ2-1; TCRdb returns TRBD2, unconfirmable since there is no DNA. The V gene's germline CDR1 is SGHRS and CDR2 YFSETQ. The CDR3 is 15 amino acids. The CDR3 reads CASSLERLAGTDTFF. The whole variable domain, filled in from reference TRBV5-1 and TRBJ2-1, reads KAGVTQTPRYLIKTRGQQVTLSCSPISGHRSVSWYQQTPGQGLQFLFEYFSETQRNKGNFPGRFSGRQFSNSRSEMNVSTLELGDSALYLCASSLERLAGTDTFFGPGTRLTVL.

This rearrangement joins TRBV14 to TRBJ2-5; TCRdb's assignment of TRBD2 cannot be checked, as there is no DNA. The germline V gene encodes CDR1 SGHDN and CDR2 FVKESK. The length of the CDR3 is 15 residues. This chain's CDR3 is CASSHLAGEQETQYF.

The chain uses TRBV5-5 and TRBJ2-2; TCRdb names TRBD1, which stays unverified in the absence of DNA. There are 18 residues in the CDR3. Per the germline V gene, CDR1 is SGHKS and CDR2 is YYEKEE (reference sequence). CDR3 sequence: CASSSKGQGWINTGELFF.

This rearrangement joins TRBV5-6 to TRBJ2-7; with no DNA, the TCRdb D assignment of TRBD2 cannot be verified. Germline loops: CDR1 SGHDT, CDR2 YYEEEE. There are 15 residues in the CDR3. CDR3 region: CASSRTALSSYEQYF.

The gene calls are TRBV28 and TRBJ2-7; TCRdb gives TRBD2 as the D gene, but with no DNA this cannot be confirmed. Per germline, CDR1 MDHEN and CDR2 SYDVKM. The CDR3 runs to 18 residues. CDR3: CASSSRSSGKSFSYEQYF. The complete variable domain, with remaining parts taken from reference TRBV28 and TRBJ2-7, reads DVKVTQSSRYLVKRTGEKVFLECVQDMDHENMFWYRQDPGLGLRLIYFSYDVKMKEKGDIPEGYSVSREKKERFSLILESASTNQTSMYLCASSSRSSGKSFSYEQYFGPGTRLTVT.